Presented here are 21 T cell receptor beta chains from one specimen sequenced in a study of blood T cell repertoires in COVID-19. Repertoires were generated with immunoSEQ multiplex PCR, while TCRdb's copy carries only in-frame clones and drops some. Altogether 200,000 to 250,000 clones are present, around 86% being singletons, with the ten largest covering more than 1.5%. Sequencing was performed on PBMCs or T cells enriched from blood (not recorded which). Every receptor here comes from a man aged 40-49 years who had recovered from COVID-19.

In its sample, this clone was seen once. The J gene is TRBJ2-1, the V gene TRBV10-3; 7 nucleotides agree with TRBD2. Germline V lookup: CDR1 ENHRY, CDR2 SYGVKD. Trimming at V came to 9 bases and at J to 3 bases, leaving 14 bases not matched to a gene. The CDR3 covers 16 residues. The CDR3 nucleotides read TGTGCCATGACCGGAAACTCTAGCGGATACTACAATGAGCAGTTCTTC. The encoded protein is CAMTGNSSGYYNEQFF.

The chain employs TRBV6-1 and TRBJ1-1; D unresolved. Trimming pared 2 bases from V and 3 bases from J, leaving 10 bases between. This CDR3 is 14 amino acids long. Germline lookup yields CDR1 MNHNS and CDR2 SASEGT. The CDR3 sequence is CASSERSRDTEAFF. The DNA of the CDR3 is TGTGCCAGCAGTGAAAGGTCCCGGGACACTGAAGCTTTCTTT.

The chain uses TRBV20-1 and TRBJ1-1; perhaps TRBD1 as D (5 bases). CDR3 length equals 14 residues. The V and J ends lost 3 bases and 11 bases respectively, with 22 bases between them. Germline loops: CDR1 DFQATT, CDR2 SNEGSKA (reference sequence). The CDR3 DNA sequence: TGCAGTGCTAGTCCATCGACTAGCAGGGAGGTTGCTTTCTTT. Its protein is CSASPSTSREVAFF.

This chain connects TRBV19 to TRBJ1-3; no definite D call. The CDR3 extends over 14 amino acids. V dropped 2 bases and J dropped 5 bases, with 10 bases sitting between them. Germline lookup yields CDR1 LNHDA and CDR2 SQIVND (reference sequence). CDR3 coding DNA: TGTGCCAGTAGTATAAGCACGGGTAGAAACACCATATATTTT. Translated, it gives CASSISTGRNTIYF.

This chain connects TRBV25-1 to TRBJ2-3; D may be TRBD1 (6 bases). V shed 4 bases and J shed 4 bases, with 15 bases lying between them. In germline, CDR1 is MGHDK, CDR2 SYGVNS. CDR3 length: 15 amino acids. Here the CDR3 DNA reads TGTGCCAGCAGTGGACAGGTCCCCGGGGCAGATACGCAGTATTTT. Its translation is CASSGQVPGADTQYF.

In this sample, this clone turned up once. The V call is TRBV12-2, the J call TRBJ2-1; the table calls TRBD2, which could not be checked here. TRBV12-2 represents a pseudogene. CDR3 length equals 17 residues. Here the CDR3 DNA reads TGTGCAAGTCGCTTAGCGCGTTTAGCGGGAGTAGGCGATGAGCAGTTCTTC. Translation gives CASRLARLAGVGDEQFF.

CDR3 sequence (DNA): TGTGCCTGGGCAGGGCCCGGGGCCAACGTCCTGACTTTC. Amino acids: CAWAGPGANVLTF. V and J are TRBV30 and TRBJ2-6; weak D call: TRBD1 (5 bases). V lost 5 bases, J lost 4 bases, and 9 bases lay in between. Germline V gives CDR1 GTSNPN, CDR2 SVGIG (reference sequence). The CDR3 extends over 13 amino acids.

This clone was seen a few times. The CDR3 region has the DNA TGTGCCAGCAGCTTCGGCTGGGGGCCACACAATGAGCAGTTCTTC. It encodes CASSFGWGPHNEQFF. J is TRBJ2-1 and V is TRBV11-1, with TRBD1 as a possible D gene (6 bases). Trimming cost V 3 bases and J 5 bases, with 14 bases left between them. Per the germline V gene, CDR1 is SGHAT and CDR2 is FQDESV (reference sequence). CDR3 length equals 15 residues.

This chain uses TRBV5-5 with TRBJ2-2, with a possible D match to TRBD2 (5 bases). Germline V gene lookup returns CDR1 SGHKS and CDR2 YYEKEE (reference sequence). Trimming took 4 bases from V and 3 from J, leaving 10 bases between them. CDR3 size: 14 residues. This CDR3 is CASSLRDYTGELFF. As DNA, the CDR3 is TGTGCCAGCAGCCTCCGGGATTACACCGGGGAGCTGTTTTTT. Based on the CDR3 plus reference TRBV5-5 and TRBJ2-2, the full variable domain is DAGVTQSPTHLIKTRGQQVTLRCSPISGHKSVSWYQQVLGQGPQFIFQYYEKEERGRGNFPDRFSARQFPNYSSELNVNALLLGDSALYLCASSLRDYTGELFFGEGSRLTVL.

This clone appeared a single time. The rearrangement joins TRBV14 to TRBJ1-2, with no clear D. Germline V gene sequence: CDR1 SGHDN, CDR2 FVKESK. V was trimmed by 0 bases and J by 5 bases, leaving 16 bases between them. The CDR3 totals 16 residues. The CDR3, as DNA: TGTGCCAGCAGCCAAGATCTCCCGGGGATGGGATATGGCTACACCTTC. It yields the protein CASSQDLPGMGYGYTF.

The rearrangement uses TRBV28 and TRBJ2-7, with no clear D. V gave up 4 bases and J gave up 2 bases, with 3 bases separating them. Germline values: CDR1 MDHEN, CDR2 SYDVKM. The CDR3 extends over 11 amino acids. The CDR3 reads CASSSAYEQYF. For the CDR3, the DNA is TGTGCCAGCAGTTCCGCCTACGAGCAGTACTTC.

This clone has only a few counts. The V call is TRBV30, the J call TRBJ1-5; 7 bases align to TRBD1. Unmatched junction bases numbered 6, after V lost 2 bases and J lost 2 bases. The CDR3 is 15 residues long. The germline CDR1 and CDR2 sequences are GTSNPN and SVGIG (reference sequence). The CDR3 DNA follows: TGTGCCTGGAGTCGAACAGGGGCCGGCAATCAGCCCCAGCATTTT. Amino acids: CAWSRTGAGNQPQHF.

This chain links TRBV7-2 with TRBJ2-3, with 8 bases that match TRBD2. Germline loops: CDR1 SGHTA, CDR2 FQGNSA. The CDR3 is made up of 15 amino acids. V lost 3 bases to trimming and J lost 3 bases; unmatched junction nucleotides: 5. The CDR3 here is CASSFRRGGTDTQYF. In DNA, the CDR3 is TGTGCCAGCAGCTTCCGCCGGGGGGGAACAGATACGCAGTATTTT.

This chain links TRBV2 with TRBJ2-5, with D unclear. V was cut by 7 bases and J by 2 bases, with 20 bases left in between. This CDR3 has 16 amino acids. The germline CDR1 and CDR2 sequences are SNHLY and FYNNEI. The CDR3 reads CASTPAASLLQETQYF. CDR3 DNA: TGTGCCAGCACTCCGGCGGCGTCTCTCTTACAAGAGACCCAGTACTTC.

The chain joins TRBV7-2 to TRBJ1-5; 8 nucleotides line up with TRBD1. V was clipped by 1 base and J by 3 bases; unmatched bases: 5. The CDR3 has 16 residues. Germline V gives CDR1 SGHTA, CDR2 FQGNSA. The CDR3 DNA follows: TGTGCCAGCAGCTTAGAGGGACAGGCGAACAATCAGCCCCAGCATTTT. The encoded protein is CASSLEGQANNQPQHF.

The chain has TRBV4-1 and TRBJ2-1, with D maybe TRBD2 (6 bases). V dropped 5 bases and J dropped 9 bases, with 23 bases sitting between them. CDR1 is MGHRA, CDR2 YSYEKL, per germline. The CDR3 loop spans 16 amino acids. CDR3 residues: CASSFSVTSPNTEQFF. DNA for the CDR3: TGCGCCAGCAGCTTTTCAGTCACTAGCCCAAATACTGAGCAGTTCTTC.

The gene calls are TRBV18 and TRBJ1-1; the D is unclear. The length of the CDR3 is 15 residues. Deletions cut 3 bases from V and 4 bases from J, with 15 bases between. Germline loops: CDR1 KGHSH, CDR2 LQKENI. In DNA, the CDR3 is TGTGCCAGCTCACCGGTGGGAGGGAGTGGCACTGAAGCTTTCTTT. This translates into CASSPVGGSGTEAFF.

This CDR3 is CASSFRLASSYNEQFF. The CDR3, as DNA: TGTGCCAGCAGCTTTCGGCTAGCAAGCTCCTACAATGAGCAGTTCTTC. This rearrangement joins TRBV5-4 to TRBJ2-1; D is possibly TRBD2 (5 bases). The CDR3 extends over 16 amino acids. The V end was cut by 2 bases, the J end by 0 bases, with 12 bases between. Germline loops: CDR1 SGHNT, CDR2 YYREEE (reference sequence).

The rearrangement joins TRBV5-8 to TRBJ2-1, with 7 nucleotides matching TRBD2. Germline CDR1 SGHTS, CDR2 YDEGEE. The length of the CDR3 is 15 residues. The V and J ends lost 1 base and 8 bases, in that order; junction bases with no gene match: 9. The CDR3 reads CASSLYTGGLDEQFF. CDR3 in DNA: TGTGCCAGCAGCTTGTACACGGGAGGCCTTGATGAGCAGTTCTTC.

V gene TRBV18 combines with J gene TRBJ2-3, with D perhaps TRBD2 (5 bases). Germline assignment: CDR1 KGHSH and CDR2 LQKENI. V gave up 8 bases and J gave up 0 bases, with 12 bases separating them. CDR3 length: 14 residues. CDR3 amino acids: CASLDGISTDTQYF. CDR3 sequence (DNA): TGTGCCAGCCTGGACGGGATAAGCACAGATACGCAGTATTTT.

V and J are TRBV19 and TRBJ2-2, with TRBD2 identical over 9 bases. This CDR3 region has 16 residues. Germline CDR1 reads LNHDA; CDR2 reads SQIVND (reference sequence). J lost 0 bases, V lost 3 bases, and 2 bases had no gene match. The CDR3 protein is CASSIPSGANTGELFF. The CDR3, as DNA: TGTGCCAGTAGTATCCCTAGCGGGGCGAACACCGGGGAGCTGTTTTTT.